This TCR beta chain was found in a study of blood T cell repertoires in COVID-19. Study background: COVID-19 samples from acute and convalescent phases originated in the United States, Italy and Spain.

In the authors' workflow: Cell counts per sample came from amplifying reference gene primers. Sequenced by immunoSEQ multiplex PCR; TCRdb stores in-frame clones only, minus some. V, J and clone size are taken as reported in that table, and D and trimming were inferred from the DNA itself. Of about 380,000 clones detected, 85% to 90% appear once; the ten largest clones hold more than 0.95%. Individuals aged about 18 to 100 years were recruited from 24 US areas. Cohort 3 recovered donors had two negative PCRs, clearance, or symptom resolution. Germline-derived CDR1 and CDR2 are MNHEY and SVGAGI. The J segment lost 5 bases and the V segment lost 10 bases, leaving 13 bases of the junction unmatched. CDR3 length equals 15 residues.

The clonotype originates from a woman between 18 and 29 years old who had recovered from COVID-19. Sequencing used PBMCs or T cells enriched from blood (not recorded which). This rearrangement joins TRBV6-5 to TRBJ2-3, with 9 bases that match TRBD1. This CDR3 is CATGPGTGSQDTQYF. DNA for the CDR3: TGTGCCACCGGGCCCGGGACAGGGAGTCAAGATACGCAGTATTTT.